A selection of T cell receptor beta chains follows, all from one sample in a study of cytomegalovirus exposure and HLA in healthy donors. Generated by immunoSEQ multiplex PCR, the TCRdb table keeps only in-frame clones and is missing some. The repertoire consists of tens of thousands of clones, with approximately 72% occurring once and the leading ten covering roughly half. Sequenced material: PBMCs. These receptors were taken from a man over 45 in good health and CMV-seropositive. Both conserved end residues are part of each CDR3. D genes are given only for firm matches. Expanded clones are given a class, and other clones once, few, many or no size at all.

J gene | D gene | clone size | V gene | CDR3 DNA | CDR3 protein
TRBJ1-3 | . | . | TRBV7-2 | TGTGCCAGCAGCTCTGGCCGCCGCCCCTCTGGAAACACCATATATTTT | CASSSGRRPSGNTIYF
TRBJ1-4 | . | . | TRBV5-1 | TGCGCCAGCAGCTCTATCGGGGGAAATGAAAAACTGTTTTTT | CASSSIGGNEKLFF
TRBJ2-2 | . | . | TRBV7-9 | TGTGCCAGCAGCCGCGCCCGATCCTCGAACACCGGGGAGCTGTTTTTT | CASSRARSSNTGELFF
TRBJ1-5 | . | . | TRBV5-8 | TGTGCCAGCAGCTTGGTTCCAGGCGGGCAGCCCCAGCATTTT | CASSLVPGGQPQHF
TRBJ2-5 | . | . | TRBV5-4 | TGTGCCAGCAGCCCCGGACAGAGTCAAGAGACCCAGTACTTC | CASSPGQSQETQYF
TRBJ1-5 | . | few | TRBV27 | TGTGCCAGCAGTTTATCTTCAGGGAATCAGCCCCAGCATTTT | CASSLSSGNQPQHF
TRBJ1-6 | . | few | TRBV11-2 | TGTGCCAGCAGCTTAGGACAGAAAGGTTCACCCCTCCACTTT | CASSLGQKGSPLHF
TRBJ2-7 | TRBD1 | . | TRBV19 | TGTGCCAGTAGGCGTAGGACAGGGGGTTACGAGCAGTACTTC | CASRRRTGGYEQYF
TRBJ1-1 | . | . | TRBV5-1 | TGCGCCAGCAGCTTGGTTCCGGGGGGCGGGACTGAAGCTTTCTTT | CASSLVPGGGTEAFF
TRBJ1-1 | . | . | TRBV6-5 | TGTGCCAGCAGTATAGCAGAGTTGAACACTGAAGCTTTCTTT | CASSIAELNTEAFF
TRBJ1-2 | TRBD1 | few | TRBV5-1 | TGCGCCAGCAGCTTGGCGACAGGGAAGGGCTATGGCTACACCTTC | CASSLATGKGYGYTF